This T cell receptor beta chain came from a study of tumor and adjacent non-tumor tissue in lung cancer (dated by TCRdb to 2016 to 2019). About the study as a whole: Patients with adenocarcinoma (12), squamous cell carcinoma (2) and small cell lung cancer (1) were included in the cohort. A total of some 130 million productive TCRbeta reads were generated by sequencing, corresponding to an average of about 4.17 million reads per sample. For each patient, one tumor sample and one normal lung sample were taken, giving under 35 paired specimens that underwent TCRbeta CDR3 sequencing. Using bulk TCRbeta repertoires from around 15 lung cancer patients, the study set lung tumor tissue side by side with matched distant non-tumor lung tissue. The approximately 15 patients were aged about 31 to 80 years, included approximately ten men and 5 women, and had TNM stage I to III disease. Broader findings and caveats from the paper: Only roughly 15 patients were in the cohort, and the authors stated that larger samples and more detailed clinical data are needed. The sequencing platform is not named in the methods, and unique molecular identifiers are not mentioned. The top 100 clones made up a significantly larger cumulative share of the repertoire in normal lung than in tumor tissue. Tumor tissue showed significantly greater TCR diversity (inverse Simpson) than normal lung tissue (about 400 vs 180, P = 0.0075, Mann-Whitney U test). Peripheral blood was not sequenced, so blood TCRbeta repertoires in these lung cancer patients were not examined. Significantly higher TCR diversity was found in younger patients, and higher tumor TCR diversity was associated with shorter overall and disease-free survival.

From its cysteine to its phenylalanine, the CDR3 spans 14 amino acids. The CDR3 DNA has 42 bases and is translated from base 1. The germline V gene sets CDR1 to MGHRA and CDR2 to YSYEKL. Cut back by 4 bases and 4 bases, the V and J ends lie 12 bases apart. Libraries were prepared through multiplex PCR. TCRdb shows the sequencer as Illumina HiSeq 2500. TCRbeta libraries were built by three rounds of nested PCR using primers (Table S4), following protocols modified from ARM-PCR. PCR products of 200-500 bp were gel-excised and purified with the QIAquick gel extraction kit before sequencing. In the paper's pipeline: Reads were cleaned using Trimmomatic, were merged into complete CDR3 sequences using FLASH, and were assigned to V(D)J germline segments using MiTCR. Clonal diversity was computed as the inverse Simpson's index with VDJtools. A read counted as productive if the sequence was in-frame and lacked a premature stop codon. The public reads were reprocessed in TCRdb via fastp at Q25 and MiXCR, keeping in-frame beta chains. For every CDR3 protein sequence, its rows merge into one entry that carries the most common genes and DNA. V and J calls and clone size were set by TCRdb, not the authors. Within this sample are over 110,000 distinct CDR3 sequences, with approximately 64% of them counted one time only. The top ten constitute around a sixth of the sample.

This clonotype has only a few counts. Its specific antigen is unknown. Base qualities are not provided; no much larger clone lies one nucleotide away. Bulk unsorted tissue served as the source for RNA extraction, and RNA quality was assessed using a NanoDrop ND-1000 and an Agilent 2100. The donors were newly diagnosed lung cancer patients admitted for thoracic surgery in China from August to November 2014 who had not received prior chemotherapy. The study excluded patients who had received radiotherapy or chemotherapy before or who had another cancer at the same time. Surgical tissue pieces of roughly 1-2.3 cm3 were preserved in RNAlater solution and stored at -80 °C until use.

The sequence was obtained from a man in his fifties or sixties with small cell lung cancer. The sample consisted of lung tumor tissue. This receptor chain uses TRBV4-1 and TRBJ2-3; the D gene identity is not certain. The CDR3 region reads CASSLNGIADTQYF. The DNA is as follows: TGCGCCAGCAGCCTAAACGGTATCGCAGATACGCAGTATTTT.